This T cell receptor beta chain is from a study of blood T cell repertoires in COVID-19. CDR3 length equals 16 residues. CDR1 SGHRS and CDR2 YFSETQ come from the germline V gene. Trimming took 0 bases from V and 0 from J, leaving 12 bases between them. TCRdb's table, derived via immunoSEQ multiplex PCR, lists solely in-frame clones and lacks some. Here the sample spans about 140,000 clones, roughly 88% being singletons. This receptor was taken from a man aged 55 to 70 with active or convalescent COVID-19. Material: peripheral blood. The gene calls are TRBV5-1 and TRBJ1-1, with D hard to call. This CDR3 is CASSLASGTMNTEAFF. Written as DNA, the CDR3 is TGCGCCAGCAGCTTGGCCTCGGGTACAATGAACACTGAAGCTTTCTTT.